The 18 T cell receptor beta chains given below trace back to one sample, sequenced in a study of cytomegalovirus exposure and HLA in healthy donors. In the PCR, 60 Vbeta and 13 Jbeta primers were used. Produced via immunoSEQ multiplex PCR; TCRdb's table is partial and in-frame only. The sample lists about 160,000 clones, approximately 78% occurring once. Sample: PBMCs. Receptors were obtained from a girl between 2 and 10 years old in good health and CMV-seropositive.

This clone appeared once. The V and J genes are TRBV30 and TRBJ2-5; possible D gene TRBD1, 5 bases. The V and J ends lost 2 bases and 3 bases respectively, with 22 bases between them. CDR3 size: 17 residues. Per the germline V gene, CDR1 is GTSNPN and CDR2 is SVGIG (reference sequence). This chain's CDR3 is CAWSPEGAGHRKETQYF. DNA for the CDR3: TGTGCCTGGAGTCCCGAAGGAGCCGGGCACAGGAAAGAGACCCAGTACTTC.

The chain carries TRBV29-1 and TRBJ2-1, with TRBD2 identical over 7 bases. Germline V gene sequence: CDR1 SQVTM, CDR2 ANQGSEA. CDR3 length: 17 residues. J was trimmed by 4 bases and V by 5 bases; bases with no gene match: 17. The CDR3 DNA reads as TGCAGCGTTAAGTTCCCCCTAGGCGGGAGAGGGTACAATGAGCAGTTCTTC. Translation gives CSVKFPLGGRGYNEQFF.

The chain links TRBV27 to TRBJ2-2; the D gene is possibly TRBD1 (5 bases). The CDR3 length is 15 residues. Trimming removed 4 bases from V and 3 bases from J, with 12 bases in between. The germline V gene encodes CDR1 MNHEY and CDR2 SMNVEV (reference sequence). The CDR3 loop reads CASSWFGRDTGELFF. CDR3 coding DNA: TGTGCCAGCAGTTGGTTTGGCAGGGACACCGGGGAGCTGTTTTTT.

This chain connects TRBV2 to TRBJ2-1, with a possible D match to TRBD1 (8 bases). Per germline, CDR1 SNHLY and CDR2 FYNNEI. The V and J ends lost 6 bases and 6 bases respectively, with 18 bases between them. CDR3 length: 15 residues. The CDR3 DNA follows: TGTGCCAGCAGAGGAGACAGGGGAGGGGCCAATGAGCAGTTCTTC. Protein sequence: CASRGDRGGANEQFF.

This chain joins TRBV7-9 and TRBJ1-5; D is uncertain. CDR1 is SEHNR, CDR2 FQNEAQ, per germline (reference sequence). The ends were cut back, 6 bases at V and 5 bases at J, with 17 bases in the middle. The CDR3 is 15 residues long. CDR3 DNA: TGTGCCAGCAGTGGTGACGGGAGTCACGATCAGCCCCAGCATTTT. The encoded protein is CASSGDGSHDQPQHF.

This rearrangement joins TRBV29-1 to TRBJ2-1; D is undetermined. V lost 2 bases and J lost 14, with 10 bases in between. The CDR3 has 10 residues. Germline V gene sequence: CDR1 SQVTM, CDR2 ANQGSEA. CDR3 sequence (DNA): TGCAGCGTTGAATCGTTAGTTAAGTTCTTC. It yields the protein CSVESLVKFF.

This chain joins TRBV5-1 and TRBJ2-3; 11 bases agree with TRBD2. V lost 4 bases, J lost 3 bases, and 1 base stayed unmatched. Per the germline V gene, CDR1 is SGHRS and CDR2 is YFSETQ. This CDR3 has 14 amino acids. The CDR3 region is CASSRLAGTDTQYF. Written as DNA, the CDR3 is TGCGCCAGCAGCCGACTAGCGGGGACAGATACGCAGTATTTT.

The V call is TRBV6-5, the J call TRBJ1-2; no clear D. Trimming stripped 5 bases from V and 0 bases from J, with 13 bases between. The CDR3 sequence is 15 residues long. The germline CDR1 and CDR2 sequences are MNHEY and SVGAGI. In nucleotides, the CDR3 is TGTGCCAGCAGTCCATCGGGGTTAGCTAACTATGGCTACACCTTC. Protein product: CASSPSGLANYGYTF.

The rearrangement joins TRBV5-1 to TRBJ1-2; a possible D gene is TRBD1 (6 bases). With 5 bases removed from V and 0 bases from J, the gap between germline ends came to 17 bases. The CDR3 is 16 amino acids. Germline V gene sequence: CDR1 SGHRS, CDR2 YFSETQ. CDR3 DNA sequence: TGCGCCAGCAGGCCTCAGGGGCCTACCTCTAACTATGGCTACACCTTC. Its translation is CASRPQGPTSNYGYTF.

The chain combines TRBV30 with TRBJ2-1; tentatively, D is TRBD2 (6 bases). There are 13 residues in the CDR3. The germline V and J ends were trimmed by 0 bases and 7 bases, with 10 bases remaining between them. The germline V gene encodes CDR1 GTSNPN and CDR2 SVGIG (reference sequence). The CDR3 sequence: CAWSVPGRNEQFF. In nucleotides, the CDR3 is TGTGCCTGGAGTGTACCCGGGAGAAATGAGCAGTTCTTC.

The J gene is TRBJ2-3, the V gene TRBV6-5; D not resolved. V was shortened by 6 bases and J by 0 bases, with 10 bases between the two germline ends. Germline CDR1 reads MNHEY; CDR2 reads SVGAGI. This CDR3 has 14 amino acids. This chain's CDR3 is CASSLTSSTDTQYF. CDR3 DNA: TGTGCCAGCAGCCTTACTTCGAGCACAGATACGCAGTATTTT.

This chain connects TRBV5-8 to TRBJ1-5, with TRBD1 matching over 10 bases. The CDR3 is 16 residues long. The V gene's germline CDR1 is SGHTS and CDR2 YDEGEE. Germline trimming cut 7 bases from V and 5 bases from J; bases unmatched to any gene: 12. The CDR3 here is CASGWRTGGRDQPQHF. The CDR3 coding sequence is TGTGCCAGCGGGTGGAGGACAGGGGGAAGGGATCAGCCCCAGCATTTT.

The V and J genes are TRBV5-1 and TRBJ1-5, with 8 positions matching TRBD1. The trim removed 4 bases at V and 6 bases at J, leaving 3 bases unmatched. The germline V gene encodes CDR1 SGHRS and CDR2 YFSETQ. This CDR3 is built from 13 residues. The CDR3 protein is CASSQGAGQPQHF. The CDR3 coding sequence is TGCGCCAGCAGCCAGGGGGCTGGTCAGCCCCAGCATTTT.

The chain has TRBV7-3 and TRBJ1-1; D not certain. The germline V and J ends were trimmed by 3 bases and 5 bases, with 10 bases remaining between them. CDR1 is SGHTA and CDR2 is FQGTGA in the germline V gene. The CDR3 covers 13 residues. The DNA for the CDR3 is TGTGCCAGCAGCTTCAGTGATTCGACTGAAGCTTTCTTT. Its protein product is CASSFSDSTEAFF.

J is TRBJ2-7 and V is TRBV4-2; D unresolved. Trimming left V 1 base short and J 1 base short, with 8 bases between. The CDR3 extends over 14 amino acids. From germline, CDR1 is LGHNA and CDR2 YNFKEQ. The CDR3 DNA sequence: TGTGCCAGCAGCCAAGGGGCTCCTTCCTACGAGCAGTACTTC. It codes for CASSQGAPSYEQYF.

The chain combines TRBV28 with TRBJ1-5; D not resolved. The CDR3 extends over 16 amino acids. V lost 1 base, J lost 0 bases, and 10 bases lay in between. CDR1 is MDHEN and CDR2 is SYDVKM in the germline V gene. CDR3 in DNA: TGTGCCAGCAGTTTATTTGGTGAGGGTAGCAATCAGCCCCAGCATTTT. Protein sequence: CASSLFGEGSNQPQHF.

The chain has TRBV30 and TRBJ1-1; D might be TRBD1 (5 bases). The V end was cut by 2 bases, the J end by 8 bases, with 12 bases between. This CDR3 region has 12 residues. The germline gives CDR1 GTSNPN, CDR2 SVGIG (reference sequence). The CDR3 loop reads CAWSRQTYEAFF. CDR3 DNA sequence: TGTGCCTGGAGTAGACAGACCTACGAAGCTTTCTTT.

The CDR3 DNA reads as TGTGCCTGGAGTGTACGGTACAGGGGGACAGATACGCAGTATTTT. Amino acid sequence: CAWSVRYRGTDTQYF. This chain joins TRBV30 and TRBJ2-3, with TRBD1 matching 8 bases. The germline V gene has CDR1 GTSNPN and CDR2 SVGIG (reference sequence). The CDR3 covers 15 residues. Losses at the gene ends were 0 bases for V and 3 bases for J; bases not matched to a gene: 5.